These 14 T cell receptor beta chains came from one sample sequenced in a study of technical replicates of blood from several donors. The repertoire was sequenced with immunoSEQ multiplex PCR; TCRdb's copy has only in-frame clones and lacks some. The profile covers about 12,000 clones, with approximately 95% appearing a single time and 6.3% taken by the ten largest. The sequencing input was PBMCs. The receptors come from a human donor in good health.

This clone occurred once. This rearrangement joins TRBV10-3 to TRBJ2-5; TRBD1 agrees at 8 bases. This CDR3 has 15 amino acids. The germline V gene has CDR1 ENHRY and CDR2 SYGVKD. J gave up 3 bases and V 10 bases, and 13 bases lay outside the gene matches. CDR3 in amino acids: CATRLTGVSEETQYF. CDR3 DNA sequence: TGTGCCACGCGATTGACAGGGGTCTCCGAAGAGACCCAGTACTTC.

This sequence joins TRBV29-1 and TRBJ2-1; 8 nucleotides agree with TRBD2. Germline loops: CDR1 SQVTM, CDR2 ANQGSEA. Trimming removed 6 bases from V and 6 bases from J; junction bases left unmatched: 10. This CDR3 spans 14 amino acids. Here the CDR3 DNA reads TGCAGCGTGTCAGGACTAGCAGGTACCAATGAGCAGTTCTTC. Encoded protein: CSVSGLAGTNEQFF.

The J gene is TRBJ2-3, the V gene TRBV9, with 7 bases fitting TRBD2. The CDR3 totals 16 residues. Trimming cost V 0 bases and J 7 bases; bases outside gene matches: 11. In germline, CDR1 is SGDLS, CDR2 YYNGEE. The CDR3 nucleotides read TGTGCCAGCAGCGTAGGTGGTGGGAGGGCCGAATATACGCAGTATTTT. This translates into CASSVGGGRAEYTQYF. The whole variable domain, filled in from reference TRBV9 and TRBJ2-3, reads DSGVTQTPKHLITATGQRVTLRCSPRSGDLSVYWYQQSLDQGLQFLIQYYNGEERAKGNILERFSAQQFPDLHSELNLSSLELGDSALYFCASSVGGGRAEYTQYFGPGTRLTVL.

The rearrangement uses TRBV5-1 and TRBJ2-7, with 8 positions matching TRBD1. V was pared by 3 bases and J by 7 bases, with 12 bases of the junction left unmatched. Germline CDR1 reads SGHRS; CDR2 reads YFSETQ. This CDR3 region has 15 residues. The DNA for the CDR3 is TGCGCCAGCAGCTCAACCACGGACAGGGCGGGAGAGCAGTACTTC. It codes for CASSSTTDRAGEQYF. Based on the CDR3 plus reference TRBV5-1 and TRBJ2-7, the full variable domain is KAGVTQTPRYLIKTRGQQVTLSCSPISGHRSVSWYQQTPGQGLQFLFEYFSETQRNKGNFPGRFSGRQFSNSRSEMNVSTLELGDSALYLCASSSTTDRAGEQYFGPGTRLTVT.

In DNA, the CDR3 is TGTGCCAGCAGGAAACCGGGACAGCGATCAGATACGCAGTATTTT. It is translated as CASRKPGQRSDTQYF. V gene TRBV6-1 combines with J gene TRBJ2-3; TRBD1 matches at 7 bases. Trimming at V came to 6 bases and at J to 4 bases, leaving 10 bases not matched to a gene. Germline lookup yields CDR1 MNHNS and CDR2 SASEGT. The CDR3 totals 15 residues.

The chain joins TRBV27 to TRBJ2-5; 12 bases align to TRBD2. This CDR3 has 15 amino acids. Germline lookup yields CDR1 MNHEY and CDR2 SMNVEV (reference sequence). The junction had 9 bases not matched to a gene; V was cut back by 8 bases and J by 5 bases. The CDR3 here is CASWAGLAGGETQYF. The CDR3 DNA reads TGTGCCAGCTGGGCTGGGCTAGCGGGAGGGGAGACCCAGTACTTC.

This clone was seen just once. This chain links TRBV5-1 with TRBJ2-7; D might be TRBD2 (6 bases). Per germline, CDR1 SGHRS and CDR2 YFSETQ. V lost 1 base and J 3 bases, leaving 14 bases between the germline ends. The CDR3 spans 15 residues. DNA of the CDR3: TGCGCCAGCAGCTTGTACGGGGGTACCTTCTACGAGCAGTACTTC. Translating it yields CASSLYGGTFYEQYF.

This clone was counted a single time. The chain employs TRBV5-3 and TRBJ2-7; a possible D gene is TRBD2 (6 bases). TRBV5-3 is flagged as an ORF with uncertain function. The CDR3 spans 17 residues. Trimming pared 4 bases from V and 4 bases from J, leaving 24 bases between. The CDR3 region has the DNA TGTGCCAGAAGCCCAAACCCGCCCGGGACTTCCTATTACGAGCAGTACTTC. This gives the protein CARSPNPPGTSYYEQYF.

The chain links TRBV4-1 to TRBJ2-7; 9 bases are a match to TRBD1. Trimming cost V 3 bases and J 4 bases; bases outside gene matches: 7. The CDR3 contains 15 residues. Germline CDR1 reads MGHRA; CDR2 reads YSYEKL. The CDR3 region has the DNA TGCGCCAGCAGCCACCCGGGACAGGGTATTTACGAGCAGTACTTC. Protein product: CASSHPGQGIYEQYF.

This clone occurred once. The gene calls are TRBV4-1 and TRBJ1-5, with 8 bases aligning to TRBD1. Germline V gene sequence: CDR1 MGHRA, CDR2 YSYEKL. This CDR3 contains 17 residues. The V segment lost 0 bases and the J segment 2 bases; nucleotides outside the gene matches: 6. As DNA, the CDR3 is TGCGCCAGCAGCCAAGATCTTTGGACAGGGCGCAATCAGCCCCAGCATTTT. Amino acid sequence: CASSQDLWTGRNQPQHF.

This rearrangement joins TRBV15 to TRBJ2-3, with 8 bases identical to TRBD2. The CDR3 contains 17 residues. V shed 3 bases, J shed 4 bases, and the junction held 12 bases outside the gene matches. Per germline, CDR1 LNHNV and CDR2 YYDKDF (reference sequence). Here the CDR3 DNA reads TGTGCCACCAGCAGGACACGGGCTCCGGGAGGGCCAGATACGCAGTATTTT. Amino acid sequence: CATSRTRAPGGPDTQYF.

This clone came up once. The rearrangement joins TRBV18 to TRBJ2-7; tentatively, D is TRBD2 (5 bases). Germline CDR1 reads KGHSH; CDR2 reads LQKENI. The V end was cut by 3 bases, the J end by 4 bases, with 13 bases between. The CDR3 has 14 amino acids. The CDR3 DNA follows: TGTGCCAGCTCACCCGGTGTCGGCGGGTACGAGCAGTACTTC. This translates into CASSPGVGGYEQYF.

The V gene is TRBV6-4, the J gene TRBJ2-3; the match to TRBD2 covers 10 bases. Germline values: CDR1 MRHNA, CDR2 SNTAGT. Trimming took 5 bases from V and 1 from J; bases not matched to a gene: 3. This CDR3 comprises 15 residues. DNA of the CDR3: TGTGCCAGCAGTCCCGGGACTAGCGGCACAGATACGCAGTATTTT. Its protein product is CASSPGTSGTDTQYF.

The chain recombines TRBV6-1 with TRBJ1-2; 11 bases align to TRBD1. Germline CDR1 MNHNS, CDR2 SASEGT. The CDR3 sequence is 13 residues long. With 6 bases clipped from V and 6 bases from J, the junction kept 3 bases outside the gene matches. This chain's CDR3 is CASRSGQGDGYTF. CDR3 bases: TGTGCCAGCAGGTCGGGACAGGGGGATGGCTACACCTTC.